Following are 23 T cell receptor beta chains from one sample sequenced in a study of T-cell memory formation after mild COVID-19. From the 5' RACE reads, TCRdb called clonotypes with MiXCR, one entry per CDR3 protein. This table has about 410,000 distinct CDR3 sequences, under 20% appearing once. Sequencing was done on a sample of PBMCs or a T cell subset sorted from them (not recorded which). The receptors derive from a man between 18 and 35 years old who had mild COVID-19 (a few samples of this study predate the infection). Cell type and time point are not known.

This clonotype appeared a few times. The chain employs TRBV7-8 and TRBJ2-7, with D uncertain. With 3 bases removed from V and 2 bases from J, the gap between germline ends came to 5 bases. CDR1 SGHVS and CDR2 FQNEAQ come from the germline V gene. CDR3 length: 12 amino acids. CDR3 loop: CASSLSPYEQYV. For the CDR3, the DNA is TGTGCCAGCAGCTTGAGTCCCTACGAGCAGTACGTC.

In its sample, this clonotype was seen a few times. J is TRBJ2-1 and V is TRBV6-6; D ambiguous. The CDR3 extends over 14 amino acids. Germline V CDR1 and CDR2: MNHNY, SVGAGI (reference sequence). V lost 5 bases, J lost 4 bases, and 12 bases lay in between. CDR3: CASSEVETYNEQFF. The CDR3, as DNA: TGTGCCAGCAGTGAGGTCGAGACTTACAATGAGCAGTTCTTC.

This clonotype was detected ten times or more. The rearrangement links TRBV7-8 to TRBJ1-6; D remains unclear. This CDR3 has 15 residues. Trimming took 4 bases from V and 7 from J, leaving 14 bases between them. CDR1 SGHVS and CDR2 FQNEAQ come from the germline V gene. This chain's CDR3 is CASSYSLVGNSPLHF. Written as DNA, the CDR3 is TGTGCCAGCAGCTACTCACTTGTGGGGAATTCACCCCTCCACTTT.

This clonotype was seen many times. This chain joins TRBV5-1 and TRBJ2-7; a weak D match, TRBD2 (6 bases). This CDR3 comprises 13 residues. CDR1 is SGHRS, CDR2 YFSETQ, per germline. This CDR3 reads CASSPGGGYEQYV. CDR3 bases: TGTGCCAGCAGCCCAGGTGGAGGGTACGAGCAGTACGTC.

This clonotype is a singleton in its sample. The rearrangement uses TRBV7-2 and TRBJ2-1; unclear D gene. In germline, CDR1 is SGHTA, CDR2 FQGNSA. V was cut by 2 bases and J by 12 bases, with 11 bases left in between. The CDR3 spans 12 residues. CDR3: CASSLNGLGQFF. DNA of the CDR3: TGTGCCAGCAGCTTAAACGGCCTCGGGCAGTTCTTC. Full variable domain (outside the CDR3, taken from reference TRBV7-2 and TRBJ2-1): GAGVSQSPSNKVTEKGKDVELRCDPISGHTALYWYRQSLGQGLEFLIYFQGNSAPDKSGLPSDRFSAERTGGSVSTLTIQRTQQEDSAVYLCASSLNGLGQFFGPGTRLTVL.

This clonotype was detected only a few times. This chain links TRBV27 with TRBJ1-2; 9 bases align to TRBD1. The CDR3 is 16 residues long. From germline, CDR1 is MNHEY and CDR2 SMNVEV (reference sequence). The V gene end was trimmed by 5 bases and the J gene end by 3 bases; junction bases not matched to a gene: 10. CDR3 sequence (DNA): TGTGCCAGCAGTCCCCCGTTTGGGGACAGGGACTATGGCTACACCTTC. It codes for CASSPPFGDRDYGYTF.

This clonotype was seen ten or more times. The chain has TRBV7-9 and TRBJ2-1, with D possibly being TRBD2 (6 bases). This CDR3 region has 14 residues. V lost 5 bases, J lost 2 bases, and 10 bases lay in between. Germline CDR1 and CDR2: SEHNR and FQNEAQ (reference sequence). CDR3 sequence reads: CASSPGLPYNEQFF. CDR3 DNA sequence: TGTGCCAGCAGCCCGGGACTTCCCTACAATGAGCAGTTCTTC.

CDR3 bases: TGTGCCAGCAGTTTGCCCCGGGACAGGGGGCAGTTCTTC. This gives the protein CASSLPRDRGQFF. The chain has TRBV6-6 and TRBJ2-1; 10 bases are a match to TRBD1. This CDR3 is built from 13 residues. From germline, CDR1 is MNHNY and CDR2 SVGAGI (reference sequence). Trimming took 4 bases from V and 12 from J; bases not matched to a gene: 6.

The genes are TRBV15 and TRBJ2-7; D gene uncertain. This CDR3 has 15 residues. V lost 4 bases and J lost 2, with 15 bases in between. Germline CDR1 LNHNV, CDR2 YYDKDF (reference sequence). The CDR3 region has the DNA TGTGCCACCAGCATGCGCCGTCAACCCACCTACGAGCAGTACGTC. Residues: CATSMRRQPTYEQYV.

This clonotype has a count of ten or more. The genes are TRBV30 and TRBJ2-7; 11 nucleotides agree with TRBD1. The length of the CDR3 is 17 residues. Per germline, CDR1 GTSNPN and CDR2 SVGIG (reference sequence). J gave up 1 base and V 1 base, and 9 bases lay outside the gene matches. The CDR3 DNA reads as TGTGCCTGGAGTGCCGGACAGGGGGCGATAGGATCCTACGAGCAGTACTTC. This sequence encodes CAWSAGQGAIGSYEQYF.

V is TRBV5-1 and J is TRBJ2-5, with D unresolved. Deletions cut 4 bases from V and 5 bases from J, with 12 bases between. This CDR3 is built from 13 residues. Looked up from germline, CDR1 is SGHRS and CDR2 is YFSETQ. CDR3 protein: CASSPLSAETQYF. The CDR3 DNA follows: TGCGCCAGCAGCCCCCTGAGTGCGGAGACCCAGTACTTC.

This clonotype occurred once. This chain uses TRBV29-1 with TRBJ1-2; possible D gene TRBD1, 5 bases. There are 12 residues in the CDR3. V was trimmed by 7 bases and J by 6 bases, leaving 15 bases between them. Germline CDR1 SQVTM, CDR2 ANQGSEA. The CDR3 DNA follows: TGCAGCGCACCCCGTGGGGGGGATGGCTACACCTTC. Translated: CSAPRGGDGYTF.

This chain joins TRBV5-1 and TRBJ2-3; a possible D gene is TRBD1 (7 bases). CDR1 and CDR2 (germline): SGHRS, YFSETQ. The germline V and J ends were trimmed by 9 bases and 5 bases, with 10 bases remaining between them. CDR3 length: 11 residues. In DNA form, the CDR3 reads TGCGCCACCCAGGGGGGAGATACGCAGTATTTT. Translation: CATQGGDTQYF.

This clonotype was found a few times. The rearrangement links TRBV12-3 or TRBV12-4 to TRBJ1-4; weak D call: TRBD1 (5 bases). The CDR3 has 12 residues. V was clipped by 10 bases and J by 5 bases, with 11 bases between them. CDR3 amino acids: CATLGVNEKLFF. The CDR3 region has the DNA TGTGCCACCCTAGGGGTGAATGAAAAACTGTTTTTT.

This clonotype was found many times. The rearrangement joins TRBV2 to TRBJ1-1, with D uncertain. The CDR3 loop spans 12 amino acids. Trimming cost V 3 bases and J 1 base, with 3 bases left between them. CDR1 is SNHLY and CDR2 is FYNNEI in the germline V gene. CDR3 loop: CASSDPNTEAFF. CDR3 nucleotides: TGTGCCAGCAGTGACCCGAACACTGAAGCTTTCTTT.

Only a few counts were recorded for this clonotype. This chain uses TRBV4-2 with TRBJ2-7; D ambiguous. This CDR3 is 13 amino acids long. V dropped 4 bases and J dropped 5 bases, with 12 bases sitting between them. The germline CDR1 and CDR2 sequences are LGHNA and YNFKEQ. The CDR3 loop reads CASSPLLGHEQYV. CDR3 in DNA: TGTGCCAGCAGCCCCCTCCTCGGGCACGAGCAGTACGTC.

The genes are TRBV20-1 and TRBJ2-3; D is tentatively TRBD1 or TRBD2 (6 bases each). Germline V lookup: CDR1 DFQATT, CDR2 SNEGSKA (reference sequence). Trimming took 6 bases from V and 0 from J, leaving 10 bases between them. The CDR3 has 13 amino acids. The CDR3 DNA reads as TGCAGTGCGAAAGGGGGGAGCACAGATACGCAGTATTTT. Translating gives CSAKGGSTDTQYF.

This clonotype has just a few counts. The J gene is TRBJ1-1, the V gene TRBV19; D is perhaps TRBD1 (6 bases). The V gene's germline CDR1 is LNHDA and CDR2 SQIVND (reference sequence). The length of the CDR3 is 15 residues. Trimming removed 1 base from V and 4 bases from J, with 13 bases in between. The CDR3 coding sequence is TGTGCCAGTAGTATAGCGGGGGGCGGTGGCACTGAAGCTTTCTTT. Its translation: CASSIAGGGGTEAFF.

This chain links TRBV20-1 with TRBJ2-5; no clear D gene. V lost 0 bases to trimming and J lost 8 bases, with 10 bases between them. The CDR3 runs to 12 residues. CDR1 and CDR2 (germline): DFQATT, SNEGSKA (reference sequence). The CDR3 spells CSARDSGLTQYF. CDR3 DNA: TGCAGTGCTAGAGATTCTGGTCTAACCCAGTACTTC.

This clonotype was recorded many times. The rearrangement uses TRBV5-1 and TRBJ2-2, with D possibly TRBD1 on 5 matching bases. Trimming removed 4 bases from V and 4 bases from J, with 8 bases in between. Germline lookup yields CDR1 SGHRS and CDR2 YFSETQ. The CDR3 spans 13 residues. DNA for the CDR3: TGCGCCAGCAGCCTCGACAGCACCGGGGAGCTGTTTTTT. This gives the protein CASSLDSTGELFF.

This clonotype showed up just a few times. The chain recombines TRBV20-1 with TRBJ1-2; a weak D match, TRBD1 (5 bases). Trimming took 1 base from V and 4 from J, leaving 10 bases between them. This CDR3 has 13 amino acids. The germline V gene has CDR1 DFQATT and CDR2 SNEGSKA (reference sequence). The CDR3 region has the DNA TGCAGTGCTAGAGTCCCCCAGGGCTATGGCTACACCTTC. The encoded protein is CSARVPQGYGYTF.

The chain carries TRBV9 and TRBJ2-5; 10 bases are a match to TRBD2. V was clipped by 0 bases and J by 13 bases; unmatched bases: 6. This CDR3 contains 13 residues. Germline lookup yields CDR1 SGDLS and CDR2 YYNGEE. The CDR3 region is CASSVDGAGGPYF. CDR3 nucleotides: TGTGCCAGCAGCGTAGATGGAGCGGGGGGGCCGTACTTC.

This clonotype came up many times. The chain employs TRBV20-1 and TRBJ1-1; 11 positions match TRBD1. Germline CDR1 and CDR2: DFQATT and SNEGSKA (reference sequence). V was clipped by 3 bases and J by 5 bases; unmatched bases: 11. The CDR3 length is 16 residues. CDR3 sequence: CSASEDPGQGETEAFF. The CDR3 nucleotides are TGCAGTGCTAGTGAAGATCCGGGACAGGGGGAGACTGAAGCTTTCTTT.